Sequencing of this T cell receptor beta chain was carried out in a study of shared clonotypes between healthy human individuals. Study background: Three plates were used per donor for CD4 naive, three for CD4 memory, two for CD8 naive and one for CD8 memory.

The CD4+ fraction was divided into a CD45RA+ naive subset and a CD45RA-negative memory subset. Per the germline V gene, CDR1 is SGHRS and CDR2 is YFSETQ. V lost 1 base and J 3 bases, leaving 14 bases between the germline ends. The CDR3 has 15 amino acids. About this clone: Antigen specificity is unknown.

Study-wide results and caveats: Naive subsets generally had larger estimated richness than memory subsets.

Generated by immunoSEQ multiplex PCR, the TCRdb table keeps only in-frame clones and is missing some. The sample carries some 1.1 million clones, roughly 77% recorded once. The TCR sequence derives from a man aged 18-30 years in good health. Some clones in this sample may be carry-over from other donors' samples. The V and J genes are TRBV5-1 and TRBJ2-7; no definite D call. The sequencing sample was made of memory CD4+ T cells from PBMCs. As to subset: CD45RA-negative fraction. The CDR3 DNA follows: TGCGCCAGCAGCTTGCTCCCAGGCCAACTCTACGAGCAGTACTTC. Its protein product is CASSLLPGQLYEQYF. Full variable domain (missing parts from reference TRBV5-1 and TRBJ2-7): KAGVTQTPRYLIKTRGQQVTLSCSPISGHRSVSWYQQTPGQGLQFLFEYFSETQRNKGNFPGRFSGRQFSNSRSEMNVSTLELGDSALYLCASSLLPGQLYEQYFGPGTRLTVT.